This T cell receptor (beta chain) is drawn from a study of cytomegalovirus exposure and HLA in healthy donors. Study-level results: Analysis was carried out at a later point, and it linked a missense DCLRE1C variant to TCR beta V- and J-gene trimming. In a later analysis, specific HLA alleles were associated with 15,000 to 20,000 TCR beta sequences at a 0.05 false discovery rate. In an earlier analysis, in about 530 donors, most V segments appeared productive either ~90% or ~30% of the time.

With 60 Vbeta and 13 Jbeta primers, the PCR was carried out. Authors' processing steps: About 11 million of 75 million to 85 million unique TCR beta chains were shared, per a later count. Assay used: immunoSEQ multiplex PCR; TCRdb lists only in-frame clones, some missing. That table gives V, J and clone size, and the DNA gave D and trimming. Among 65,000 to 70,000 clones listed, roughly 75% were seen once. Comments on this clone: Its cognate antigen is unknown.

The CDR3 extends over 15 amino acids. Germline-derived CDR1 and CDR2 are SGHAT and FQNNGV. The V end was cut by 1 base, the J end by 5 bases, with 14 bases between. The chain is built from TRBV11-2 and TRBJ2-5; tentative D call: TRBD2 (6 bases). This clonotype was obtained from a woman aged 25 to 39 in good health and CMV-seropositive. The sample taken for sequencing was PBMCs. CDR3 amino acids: CASSLVRGSRETQYF. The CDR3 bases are TGTGCCAGCAGCTTAGTGCGGGGTTCGCGCGAGACCCAGTACTTC.